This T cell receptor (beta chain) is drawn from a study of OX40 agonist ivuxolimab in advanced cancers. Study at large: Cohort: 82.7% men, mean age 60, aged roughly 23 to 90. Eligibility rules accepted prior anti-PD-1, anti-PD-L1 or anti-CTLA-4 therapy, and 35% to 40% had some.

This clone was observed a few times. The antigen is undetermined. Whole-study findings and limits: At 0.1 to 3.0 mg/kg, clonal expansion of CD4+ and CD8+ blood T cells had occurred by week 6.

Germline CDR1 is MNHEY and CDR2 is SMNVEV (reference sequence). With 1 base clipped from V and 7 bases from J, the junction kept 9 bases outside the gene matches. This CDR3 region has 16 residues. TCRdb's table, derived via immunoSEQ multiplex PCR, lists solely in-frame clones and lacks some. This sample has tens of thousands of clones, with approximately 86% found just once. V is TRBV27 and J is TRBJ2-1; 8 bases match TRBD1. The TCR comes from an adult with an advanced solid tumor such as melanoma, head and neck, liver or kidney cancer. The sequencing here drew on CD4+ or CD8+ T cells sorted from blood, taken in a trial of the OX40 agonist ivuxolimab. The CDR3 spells CASSLYGQGAGNEQFF. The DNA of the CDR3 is TGTGCCAGCAGTTTATACGGTCAGGGGGCTGGGAATGAGCAGTTCTTC.